The rows below give T cell receptor beta chains drawn from one sample of a study of shared clonotypes between healthy human individuals. TCRdb's copy holds only in-frame clones and misses some; the assay was immunoSEQ multiplex PCR. The table records some 2,000,000 clones, around 95% of them present only once. Sequencing used naive CD4+ T cells sorted from blood. The origin of the receptors is a man aged 18 to 29 in good health. CDR3s include the opening cysteine and the closing phenylalanine or tryptophan. Fields, in order: clone size, D gene, V gene, J gene, CDR3 DNA, CDR3 protein. D genes are given only for firm matches. Clone sizes are given selectively: once, few, many, or a class where the clone is expanded.

-	-	TRBV18	TRBJ1-1	TGTGCCAGCTCGCCCGGGACAACGAACACTGAAGCTTTCTTT	CASSPGTTNTEAFF
-	-	TRBV5-1	TRBJ1-3	TGCGCCAGCAGCCCTGAGGGGGTGCCCTCTGGAAACACCATATATTTT	CASSPEGVPSGNTIYF
-	TRBD1	TRBV25-1	TRBJ1-3	TGTGCCAGCAGTTCCTCGGGACAGGGAATCTCTGGAAACACCATATATTTT	CASSSSGQGISGNTIYF
-	-	TRBV6-1	TRBJ2-5	TGTGCCAGCAGTGGAAGGGACCGCCAAGAGACCCAGTACTTC	CASSGRDRQETQYF
-	-	TRBV6-4	TRBJ1-2	TGTGCCAGCAGTGACTCCCCAGGCAGCTATGGCTACACCTTC	CASSDSPGSYGYTF
-	TRBD1	TRBV18	TRBJ1-5	TGTGCCAGCTCACTTCGACAGGGGACGGAGCAGCCCCAGCATTTT	CASSLRQGTEQPQHF
-	-	TRBV4-1	TRBJ2-5	TGCGCCAGCAGCCAAGATTTCGCGGGCCGTCAAGAGACCCAGTACTTC	CASSQDFAGRQETQYF
-	TRBD1	TRBV28	TRBJ1-4	TGTGCCAGCCGGACAGGGGGTTATGAAAAACTGTTTTTT	CASRTGGYEKLFF
-	-	TRBV7-2	TRBJ2-2	TGTGCCAGCACCCCTCCGAACACCGGGGAGCTGTTTTTT	CASTPPNTGELFF
-	-	TRBV5-1	TRBJ1-2	TGCGCCAGCAGCTTAAGGACAGATTCTAACTATGGCTACACCTTC	CASSLRTDSNYGYTF
-	TRBD2	TRBV5-6	TRBJ2-5	TGTGCCAGCAGCTTGGCCGGGGGGAGACAAGAGACCCAGTACTTC	CASSLAGGRQETQYF
-	-	TRBV29-1	TRBJ2-1	TGCAGCGTGACGCGGGGGCGGCACAATGAGCAGTTCTTC	CSVTRGRHNEQFF
-	TRBD1	TRBV11-3	TRBJ1-1	TGTGCCAGCAGCTCCGGCCCAGGGGGAGGGAACACTGAAGCTTTCTTT	CASSSGPGGGNTEAFF
-	-	TRBV6-5	TRBJ2-7	TGTGCCAGCAGTTACTCCATCCGACCCGGGGAGCAGTACTTC	CASSYSIRPGEQYF
-	-	TRBV4-1	TRBJ1-4	TGCGCCAGCAGCCCTCAGGGCGGTAGGGAAAAACTGTTTTTT	CASSPQGGREKLFF
few	TRBD1	TRBV19	TRBJ1-6	TGTGCCAGTAGTTTGGGACAGGGGGCTTCACCCCTCCACTTT	CASSLGQGASPLHF
-	TRBD1	TRBV20-1	TRBJ1-1	TGCAGTGCTCTGGACAGGGAAGCTTTCTTT	CSALDREAFF
-	TRBD1	TRBV6-1	TRBJ1-2	TGTGCCAGCAGTGAACCAGACAGGGCGGGCTACACCTTC	CASSEPDRAGYTF
-	-	TRBV11-2	TRBJ2-3	TGTGCCAGCAGCTTAGGATCTAGGGGCACAGATACGCAGTATTTT	CASSLGSRGTDTQYF
-	-	TRBV10-1	TRBJ2-3	TGCGCCAGCAGCACTCGCACAGATACGCAGTATTTT	CASSTRTDTQYF
-	TRBD1	TRBV5-1	TRBJ1-1	TGCGCCAGCAGCTGGACAGGGGAGGTGAACACTGAAGCTTTCTTT	CASSWTGEVNTEAFF
-	-	TRBV5-1	TRBJ2-3	TGCGCCAGCAGAGAGTCAGGACACCGAAGAGGAGGCACAGATACGCAGTATTTT	CASRESGHRRGGTDTQYF
-	-	TRBV2	TRBJ2-1	TGTGCCAGCAGCGGGGAGTACAATGAGCAGTTCTTC	CASSGEYNEQFF
-	-	TRBV6-5	TRBJ1-5	TGTGCCAGCAGTTACTCGAGGGCGGGTCAGCCCCAGCATTTT	CASSYSRAGQPQHF
-	-	TRBV5-1	TRBJ2-7	TGCGCCAGCAGCTTAGGAGCAGGGTCCATCGAGCAGTACTTC	CASSLGAGSIEQYF
once	TRBD1	TRBV28	TRBJ2-7	TGTGCCAGCAGTTTATTGGGACAGGGAACTCCCGAGCAGTACTTC	CASSLLGQGTPEQYF
-	-	TRBV30	TRBJ2-1	TGTGCCTGCAGGGGGGGAGTCAATGAGCAGTTCTTC	CACRGGVNEQFF
-	-	TRBV28	TRBJ2-7	TGTGCCAGCCAGTCGAACCGGAGAGGGTTCGAGCAGTACTTC	CASQSNRRGFEQYF
-	-	TRBV6-1	TRBJ1-3	TGTGCCAGCAGTGTGGGCGGCTCTGGAAACACCATATATTTT	CASSVGGSGNTIYF
-	-	TRBV18	TRBJ2-3	TGTGCCAGCTCGCGTGCGGAGGAGACGCAGTATTTT	CASSRAEETQYF
-	-	TRBV7-9	TRBJ1-1	TGTGCCAGCAGCTTAGGGGCAGCGGAAGCTTTCTTT	CASSLGAAEAFF
-	TRBD2	TRBV28	TRBJ2-5	TGTGCCAGCAGTTCCCACAGAACTAGCGGGGGGGCCCGACAAGAGACCCAGTACTTC	CASSSHRTSGGARQETQYF
-	-	TRBV30	TRBJ1-2	TGTGCCTGGAGTGGAGGTCCTTTTGGCTACACCTTC	CAWSGGPFGYTF
-	-	TRBV5-1	TRBJ1-2	TGCGCCAGCAGCTCCCACTTAGACTATGGCTACACCTTC	CASSSHLDYGYTF
-	-	TRBV6-5	TRBJ2-7	TGTGCCAGCGCAAACCCAAGGAGAGGAGGGGACGAGCAGTACTTC	CASANPRRGGDEQYF
-	TRBD1	TRBV6-1	TRBJ2-3	TGTGCCAGCAGTGAAAGGGGGACAGGGGCTGGAGATACGCAGTATTTT	CASSERGTGAGDTQYF
-	-	TRBV7-9	TRBJ1-5	TGTGCCAGCAGCCCCTCGGGTCCCAATCAGCCCCAGCATTTT	CASSPSGPNQPQHF
-	TRBD2	TRBV10-3	TRBJ2-1	TGTGCCATCAGAAGGACTAGCGGGGGGGTCTACAATGAGCAGTTCTTC	CAIRRTSGGVYNEQFF
-	-	TRBV6-1	TRBJ1-1	TGTGCCAGCAGTGAAGAAATGGTGGGAAACACTGAAGCTTTCTTT	CASSEEMVGNTEAFF
-	-	TRBV7-2	TRBJ1-2	TGTGCCAGCAGCTCACCGGGGGTCGGTGGCTACACCTTC	CASSSPGVGGYTF
once	TRBD1	TRBV4-3	TRBJ1-2	TGCGCCAGCAGCCCCAGACAGGGAGCTAACTATGGCTACACCTTC	CASSPRQGANYGYTF
-	TRBD1	TRBV6-1	TRBJ1-2	TGTGCCAGCTTTGCCGGGACAGGAGTTGGTGGCTACACCTTC	CASFAGTGVGGYTF
-	TRBD1	TRBV11-1	TRBJ1-2	TGTGCCAGCAGCGTACTCGGACAGGGGAACTATGGCTACACCTTC	CASSVLGQGNYGYTF
-	-	TRBV7-8	TRBJ2-1	TGTGCCAGCAGCCCTGGCCTCCAGGCCTACAATGAGCAGTTCTTC	CASSPGLQAYNEQFF
-	TRBD1	TRBV5-4	TRBJ2-5	TGTGCCAGCAGCAGGGGGACAGGGGAATGGGAGACCCAGTACTTC	CASSRGTGEWETQYF
-	TRBD1	TRBV5-6	TRBJ2-7	TGTGCCAGCAGCATCCCTCAACAGGGGGCGAATGAGCAGTACTTC	CASSIPQQGANEQYF
-	TRBD1	TRBV9	TRBJ1-4	TGTGCCAGCAGCGAACAAGGGACAGAAAATGAAAAACTGTTTTTT	CASSEQGTENEKLFF
-	TRBD1	TRBV6-5	TRBJ2-7	TGTGCCAGCAGTTACTACAGGGGAAGCTACGAGCAGTACTTC	CASSYYRGSYEQYF